The clone carrying this T cell receptor beta chain was counted a few times. Its antigen remains unidentified. Treg sorting used a CD4+CD25+CD127-/low gate. V lost 6 bases, J lost 8 bases, and 3 bases stayed unmatched. The CDR3 length is 12 residues. Regarding the study as a whole: Greatest tumor Treg TCR overlap was with tumor naive CD4+ cells. The larger cohort examined one V-J beta rearrangement, not whole repertoires. Tumor memory CD4+ T cell TCR gene usage was found to cluster with blood and lymph node memory CD4+ cells and with lymph node naive CD4+ cells.

After constant-region reverse-primer amplification, full-length variable regions underwent semi-nested PCR with Nested Universal Primer A. TCRdb reprocessed the 5' RACE reads with MiXCR, giving one entry per CDR3 protein. The sample consists of 35,000 to 55,000 distinct CDR3 sequences, roughly a fifth of them appearing once. Input material: Tregs sorted from a lymph node. The receptor comes from a female donor with breast cancer. The chain recombines TRBV12-3 or TRBV12-4 with TRBJ2-1, with TRBD2 matching 8 bases. The CDR3: CASSPTSDEQFF. The CDR3 coding sequence is TGTGCCAGCAGCCCGACTAGCGATGAGCAGTTCTTC.